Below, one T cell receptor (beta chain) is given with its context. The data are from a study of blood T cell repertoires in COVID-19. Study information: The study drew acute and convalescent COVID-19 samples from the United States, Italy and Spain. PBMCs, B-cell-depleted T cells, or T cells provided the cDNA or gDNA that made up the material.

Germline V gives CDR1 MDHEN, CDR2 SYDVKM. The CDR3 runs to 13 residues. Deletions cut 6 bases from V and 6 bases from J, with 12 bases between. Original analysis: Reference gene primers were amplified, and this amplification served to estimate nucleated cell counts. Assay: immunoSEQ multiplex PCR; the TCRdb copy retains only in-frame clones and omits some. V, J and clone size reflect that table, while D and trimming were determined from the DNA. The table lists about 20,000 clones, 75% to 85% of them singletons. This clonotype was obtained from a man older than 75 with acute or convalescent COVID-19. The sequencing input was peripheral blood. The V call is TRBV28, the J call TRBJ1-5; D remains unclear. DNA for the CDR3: TGTGCCAGCAGCCGTCGAGCGGGTCAGCCCCAGCATTTT. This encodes CASSRRAGQPQHF.